This TCR beta chain was recorded in a study of cytomegalovirus exposure and HLA in healthy donors. The PCR made use of 60 Vbeta and 13 Jbeta primers. Sequencing used immunoSEQ multiplex PCR; TCRdb keeps in-frame clones, though not all of them. The profile shows some 200,000 clones, over 75% of them singletons. The sample holds a few counts of this clone. Its antigen is unknown. Study-wide points: In a later analysis, compared with equally common non-associated chains, HLA-associated beta chains were more expanded. A missense DCLRE1C variant was associated with V- and J-gene trimming of TCR beta chains in a later analysis, and an independent cohort replicated the association. Most of the CMV-associated TCR beta chains (in a later analysis) appeared to be HLA-restricted.

The V gene's germline CDR1 is SGHTA and CDR2 FQGTGA. V lost 0 bases, J lost 1 base, and 6 bases lay in between. The CDR3 loop spans 14 amino acids. Sequencing was performed on PBMCs. This receptor was taken from a woman in her twenties or thirties in good health and CMV-seronegative. The V call is TRBV7-3, the J call TRBJ1-1; the D is unclear. The CDR3 sequence is CASSLTSGNTEAFF. CDR3 sequence (DNA): TGTGCCAGCAGCTTAACCTCAGGGAACACTGAAGCTTTCTTT.